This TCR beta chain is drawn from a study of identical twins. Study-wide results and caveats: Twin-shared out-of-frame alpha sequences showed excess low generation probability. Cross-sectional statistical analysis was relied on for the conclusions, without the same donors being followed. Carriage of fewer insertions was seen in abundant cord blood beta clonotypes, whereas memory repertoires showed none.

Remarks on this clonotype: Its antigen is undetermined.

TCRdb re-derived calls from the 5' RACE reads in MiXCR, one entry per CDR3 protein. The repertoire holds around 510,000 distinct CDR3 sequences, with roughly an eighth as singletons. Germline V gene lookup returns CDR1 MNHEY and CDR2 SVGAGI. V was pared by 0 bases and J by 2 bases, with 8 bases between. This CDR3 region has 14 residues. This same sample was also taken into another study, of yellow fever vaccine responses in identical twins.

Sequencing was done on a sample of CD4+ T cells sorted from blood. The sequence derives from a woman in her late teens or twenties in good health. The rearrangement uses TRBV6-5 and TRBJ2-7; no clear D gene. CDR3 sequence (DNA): TGTGCCAGCAGTTACTCTTTCAAGCCCTACGAGCAGTACTTC. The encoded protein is CASSYSFKPYEQYF.